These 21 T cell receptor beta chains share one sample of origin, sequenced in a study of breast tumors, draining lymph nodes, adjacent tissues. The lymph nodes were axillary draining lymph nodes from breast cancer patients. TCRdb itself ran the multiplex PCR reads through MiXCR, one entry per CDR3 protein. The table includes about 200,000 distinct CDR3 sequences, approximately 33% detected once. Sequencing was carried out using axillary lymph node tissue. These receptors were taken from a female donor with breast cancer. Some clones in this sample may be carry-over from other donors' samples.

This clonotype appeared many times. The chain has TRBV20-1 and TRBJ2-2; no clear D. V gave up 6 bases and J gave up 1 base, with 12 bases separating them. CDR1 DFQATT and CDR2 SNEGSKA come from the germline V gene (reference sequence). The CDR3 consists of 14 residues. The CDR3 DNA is TGCAGTGCCCACCGCAGAATGAACACCGGGGAGCTGTTTTTT. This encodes CSAHRRMNTGELFF.

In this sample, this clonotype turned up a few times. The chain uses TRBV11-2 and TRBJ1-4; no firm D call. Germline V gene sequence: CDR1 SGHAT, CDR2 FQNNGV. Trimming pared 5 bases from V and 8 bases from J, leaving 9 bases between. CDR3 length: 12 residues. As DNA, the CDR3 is TGTGCCAGCAGCCCAAGGAGGGAAAAACTGTTTTTT. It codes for CASSPRREKLFF.

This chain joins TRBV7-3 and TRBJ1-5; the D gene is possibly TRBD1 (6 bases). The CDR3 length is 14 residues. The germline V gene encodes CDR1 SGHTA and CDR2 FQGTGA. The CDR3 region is CASTRFRGYQPQHF. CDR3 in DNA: TGTGCTTCCACGCGATTCAGGGGTTATCAGCCCCAGCATTTT.

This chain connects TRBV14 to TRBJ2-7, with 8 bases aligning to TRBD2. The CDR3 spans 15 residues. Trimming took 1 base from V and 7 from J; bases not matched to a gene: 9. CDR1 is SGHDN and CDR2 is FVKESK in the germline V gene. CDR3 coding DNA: TGTGCCAGCAGCCAAGTAAGCGGGAGATGCAATGAGCAGTACTTC. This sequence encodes CASSQVSGRCNEQYF.

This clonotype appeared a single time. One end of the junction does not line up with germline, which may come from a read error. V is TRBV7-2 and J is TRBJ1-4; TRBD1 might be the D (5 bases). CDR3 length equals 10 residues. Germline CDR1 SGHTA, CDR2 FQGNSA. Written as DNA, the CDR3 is TGTGCCAGCAGCTTATATACGGGACTATTC. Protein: CASSLYTGLF.

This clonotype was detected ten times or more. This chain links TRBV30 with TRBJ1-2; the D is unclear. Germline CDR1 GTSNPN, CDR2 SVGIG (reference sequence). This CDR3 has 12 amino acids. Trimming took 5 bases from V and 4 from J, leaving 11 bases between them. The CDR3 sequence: CAWGRESYGYTF. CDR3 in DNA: TGTGCCTGGGGCCGGGAATCCTATGGCTACACCTTC.

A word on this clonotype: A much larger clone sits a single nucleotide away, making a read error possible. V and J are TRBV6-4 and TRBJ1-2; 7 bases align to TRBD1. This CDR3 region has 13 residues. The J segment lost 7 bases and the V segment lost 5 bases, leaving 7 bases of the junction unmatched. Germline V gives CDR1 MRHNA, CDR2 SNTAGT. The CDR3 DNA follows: TGTGCCAGCAGTTTGGACAGGACGAGTGGCTACACCTTC. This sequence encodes CASSLDRTSGYTF.

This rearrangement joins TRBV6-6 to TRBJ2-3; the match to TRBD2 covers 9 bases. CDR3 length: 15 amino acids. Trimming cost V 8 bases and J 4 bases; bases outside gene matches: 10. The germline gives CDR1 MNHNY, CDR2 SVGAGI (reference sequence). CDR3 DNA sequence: TGTGCCAGCGGAGGGGCTAGCGGGGTGTCAGATACGCAGTATTTT. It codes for CASGGASGVSDTQYF.

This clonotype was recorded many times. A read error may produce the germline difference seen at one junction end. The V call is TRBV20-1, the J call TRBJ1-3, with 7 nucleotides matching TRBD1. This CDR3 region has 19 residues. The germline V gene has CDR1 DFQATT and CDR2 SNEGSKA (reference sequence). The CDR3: CSARDPTGRLGSSGNTIYF. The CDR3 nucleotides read TGCAGTGCGAGAGATCCGACAGGGAGGCTTGGCAGCTCTGGAAACACCATATATTTT.

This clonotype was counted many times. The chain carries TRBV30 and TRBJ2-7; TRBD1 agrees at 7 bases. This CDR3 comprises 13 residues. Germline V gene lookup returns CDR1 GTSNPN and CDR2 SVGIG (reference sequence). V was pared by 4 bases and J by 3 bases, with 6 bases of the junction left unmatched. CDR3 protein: CAWKTDRDYEQYF. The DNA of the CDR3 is TGTGCCTGGAAAACAGACAGGGACTACGAGCAGTACTTC.

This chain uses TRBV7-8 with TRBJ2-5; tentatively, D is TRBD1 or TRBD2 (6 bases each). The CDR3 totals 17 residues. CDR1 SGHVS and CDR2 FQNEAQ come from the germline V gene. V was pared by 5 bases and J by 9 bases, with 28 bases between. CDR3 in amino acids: CASSPSLLQVRGEAQYF. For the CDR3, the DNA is TGTGCCAGCAGCCCCTCATTATTACAGGTGAGGGGGGAGGCCCAGTACTTC.

In DNA, the CDR3 is TGCAGCGCCTTGGGACAGGTCCTGAAGACCCAGTACTTC. It codes for CSALGQVLKTQYF. The genes are TRBV29-1 and TRBJ2-5; TRBD1 matches at 8 bases. With V trimmed by 7 bases and J by 6 bases, 10 bases remained unmatched. CDR1 and CDR2 from the germline V gene are SQVTM and ANQGSEA. This CDR3 has 13 residues.

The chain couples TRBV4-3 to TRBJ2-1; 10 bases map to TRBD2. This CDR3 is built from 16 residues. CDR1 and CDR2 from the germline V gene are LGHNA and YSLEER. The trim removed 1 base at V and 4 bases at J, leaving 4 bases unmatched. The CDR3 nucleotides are TGCGCCAGCAGCCAAGGGGCTAGCGGGAGTTACAATGAGCAGTTCTTC. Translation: CASSQGASGSYNEQFF.

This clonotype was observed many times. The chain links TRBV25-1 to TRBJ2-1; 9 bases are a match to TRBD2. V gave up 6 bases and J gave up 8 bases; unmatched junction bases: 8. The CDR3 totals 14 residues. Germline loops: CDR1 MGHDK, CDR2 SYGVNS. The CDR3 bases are TGTGCCAGCAGGGGAAGGACTAGCGTACATGAGCAGTTCTTC. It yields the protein CASRGRTSVHEQFF.

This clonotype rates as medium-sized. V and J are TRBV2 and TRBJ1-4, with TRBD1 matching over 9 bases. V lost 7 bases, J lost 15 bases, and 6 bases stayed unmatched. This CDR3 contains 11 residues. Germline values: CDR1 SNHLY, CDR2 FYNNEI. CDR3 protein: CASIRDRELFF. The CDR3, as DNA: TGTGCCAGCATACGGGACAGGGAGTTGTTTTTT.

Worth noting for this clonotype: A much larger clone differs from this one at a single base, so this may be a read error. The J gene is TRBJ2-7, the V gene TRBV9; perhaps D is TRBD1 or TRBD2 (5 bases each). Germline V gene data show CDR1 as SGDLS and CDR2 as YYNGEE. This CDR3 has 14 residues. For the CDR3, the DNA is TGTGCCAGCAGCGTAGGAGGGGCGCATGACGAGCAGTCCTTC. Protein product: CASSVGGAHDEQSF.

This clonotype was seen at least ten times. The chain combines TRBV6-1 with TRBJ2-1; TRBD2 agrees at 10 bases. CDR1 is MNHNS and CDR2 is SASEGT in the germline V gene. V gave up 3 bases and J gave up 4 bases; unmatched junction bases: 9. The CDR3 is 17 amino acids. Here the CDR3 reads CASSDQPSGSWYNEQFF. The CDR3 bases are TGTGCCAGCAGTGACCAACCTAGCGGGAGTTGGTACAATGAGCAGTTCTTC.

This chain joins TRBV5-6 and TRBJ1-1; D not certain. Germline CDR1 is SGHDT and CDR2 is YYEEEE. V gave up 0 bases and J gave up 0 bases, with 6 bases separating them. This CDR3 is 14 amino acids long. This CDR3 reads CASSLGVLNTEAFF. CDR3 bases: TGTGCCAGCAGCTTGGGTGTGCTGAACACTGAAGCTTTCTTT. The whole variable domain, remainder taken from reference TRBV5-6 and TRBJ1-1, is DAGVTQSPTHLIKTRGQQVTLRCSPKSGHDTVSWYQQALGQGPQFIFQYYEEEERQRGNFPDRFSGHQFPNYSSELNVNALLLGDSALYLCASSLGVLNTEAFFGQGTRLTVV.

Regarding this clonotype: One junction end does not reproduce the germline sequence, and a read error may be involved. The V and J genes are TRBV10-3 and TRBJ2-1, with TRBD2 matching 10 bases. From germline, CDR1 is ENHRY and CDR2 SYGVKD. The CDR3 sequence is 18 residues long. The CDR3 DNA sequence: TGTGCCATCGGAGAAGTAGCTAGCGGGGGCTACTTTAGGGGTGAGCAGCTCTTC. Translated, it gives CAIGEVASGGYFRGEQLF.

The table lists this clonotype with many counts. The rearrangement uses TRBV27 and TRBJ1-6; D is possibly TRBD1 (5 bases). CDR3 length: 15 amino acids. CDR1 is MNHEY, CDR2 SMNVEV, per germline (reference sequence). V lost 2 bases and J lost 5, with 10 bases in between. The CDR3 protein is CASSLKGPDNSPLHF. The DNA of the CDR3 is TGTGCCAGCAGTTTAAAGGGACCCGATAATTCACCCCTCCACTTT.

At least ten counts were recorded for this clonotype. The CDR3 is CASTRRGGSGETQYF. The DNA of the CDR3 is TGTGCCAGCACCCGAAGGGGAGGGAGTGGAGAGACCCAGTACTTC. The rearrangement joins TRBV2 to TRBJ2-5; 7 bases are shared with TRBD2. The V gene end was trimmed by 7 bases and the J gene end by 4 bases; junction bases not matched to a gene: 12. Germline CDR1 SNHLY, CDR2 FYNNEI. The CDR3 consists of 15 residues.